One sample yielded the 13 T cell receptor beta chains listed below, sequenced in a study of T-cell reconstitution after alpha-beta-depleted transplantation in children. Preparation of the TCRbeta library used unique molecular identifiers. TCRdb re-analysed the PCR reads in MiXCR, keeping a single row per CDR3 protein. The sample has a few hundred thousand distinct CDR3 sequences; approximately 12% are singletons. The source material was PBMCs from the stem cell graft donor, sampled from the stem cell graft. The receptors shown here come from a human donor who donated a stem cell graft to a child with combined immunodeficiency.

The rearrangement uses TRBV29-1 and TRBJ2-3, with D tentatively TRBD2 (5 bases). The CDR3 runs 14 residues. V was trimmed by 4 bases and J by 4 bases, leaving 15 bases between them. CDR1 and CDR2 from the germline V gene are SQVTM and ANQGSEA. Here the CDR3 reads CSVVTAVSSDTQYF. CDR3 DNA sequence: TGCAGCGTTGTAACAGCGGTTAGCTCAGATACGCAGTATTTT.

The chain employs TRBV6-2 or TRBV6-3 and TRBJ2-1; 10 positions agree with TRBD2. This CDR3 region has 15 residues. From germline, CDR1 is MNHEY and CDR2 SVGEGT. The V and J ends lost 4 bases and 7 bases, in that order; junction bases with no gene match: 7. CDR3 amino acids: CASSFLAGDRNEQFF. The CDR3, as DNA: TGTGCCAGCAGTTTCCTAGCGGGGGATCGTAATGAGCAGTTCTTC.

This CDR3 is CSAIIQNTEAFF. For the CDR3, the DNA is TGCAGTGCTATTATTCAGAACACTGAAGCTTTCTTT. V usage is TRBV20-1 and J usage is TRBJ1-1, with no clear D. The germline V gene has CDR1 DFQATT and CDR2 SNEGSKA (reference sequence). V lost 4 bases and J lost 1, with 7 bases in between. The CDR3 contains 12 residues.

The chain is built from TRBV7-6 and TRBJ1-6; possibly TRBD1 for D (5 bases). CDR1 is SGHVS, CDR2 FNYEAQ, per germline. CDR3 length equals 15 residues. Trimming removed 5 bases at V and 10 bases at J, with 18 bases between. The CDR3 here is CASSLGAGLGSPLHF. The CDR3, as DNA: TGTGCCAGCAGCCTTGGGGCTGGGTTGGGGTCACCCCTCCACTTT.

This clonotype was counted a few times. The chain has TRBV12-3 or TRBV12-4 and TRBJ2-7; TRBD1 is a possible D gene (6 bases). The V gene lost 5 bases and the J gene lost 7 bases, with 24 bases spanning the gap. CDR3 length equals 16 residues. The CDR3 is CASSPRDTLRGTEQYF. The CDR3 nucleotides are TGTGCCAGCAGTCCTCGGGACACCCTCAGGGGTACGGAGCAGTACTTC.

This clonotype was recorded once. The chain carries TRBV14 and TRBJ1-5; unclear D gene. The CDR3 is made up of 12 amino acids. Germline CDR1 is SGHDN and CDR2 is FVKESK. V lost 0 bases, J lost 4 bases, and 1 base lay in between. CDR3 loop: CASSQDNQPQHF. The CDR3 DNA reads as TGTGCCAGCAGCCAAGATAATCAGCCCCAGCATTTT.

The chain recombines TRBV20-1 with TRBJ2-2; TRBD1 might be the D (5 bases). CDR3 size: 12 residues. The V gene's germline CDR1 is DFQATT and CDR2 SNEGSKA (reference sequence). V was cut by 5 bases and J by 7 bases, with 11 bases left in between. The DNA of the CDR3 is TGCAGTGCTCCAAGGACAAGCGGGGAGCTGTTTTTT. Amino acids: CSAPRTSGELFF.

This chain joins TRBV10-3 and TRBJ2-1; 11 bases map to TRBD1. The trim removed 8 bases at V and 2 bases at J, leaving 2 bases unmatched. This CDR3 has 14 amino acids. The germline V gene encodes CDR1 ENHRY and CDR2 SYGVKD. In nucleotides, the CDR3 is TGTGCCATCCAGGACAGGGGGCCCTACAATGAGCAGTTCTTC. This codes for CAIQDRGPYNEQFF.

This clonotype was seen many times. This sequence joins TRBV7-2 and TRBJ1-1, with 10 bases fitting TRBD1. Trimming cost V 6 bases and J 5 bases; bases outside gene matches: 9. The CDR3 contains 15 residues. Germline V gene lookup returns CDR1 SGHTA and CDR2 FQGNSA. The CDR3 protein is CASSSPGQGMTEAFF. The DNA for the CDR3 is TGTGCCAGCAGTTCGCCGGGACAGGGGATGACTGAAGCTTTCTTT.

This clonotype was counted many times. The chain recombines TRBV5-1 with TRBJ2-1, with a possible D match to TRBD2 (6 bases). This CDR3 spans 16 amino acids. Germline values: CDR1 SGHRS, CDR2 YFSETQ. V was cut by 0 bases and J by 6 bases, with 16 bases left in between. In nucleotides, the CDR3 is TGCGCCAGCAGCTTGGATTCTACGGGAGTGATCAATGAGCAGTTCTTC. It codes for CASSLDSTGVINEQFF.

V is TRBV9 and J is TRBJ1-1; D is undetermined. The CDR3 extends over 14 amino acids. CDR1 and CDR2 from the germline V gene are SGDLS and YYNGEE. V lost 0 bases and J 3 bases, leaving 9 bases between the germline ends. Written as DNA, the CDR3 is TGTGCCAGCAGCGTAGGTGGGAGGGACACTGAAGCTTTCTTT. This translates into CASSVGGRDTEAFF.

This chain links TRBV12-3 or TRBV12-4 with TRBJ1-6; D is ambiguous. The CDR3 covers 13 residues. V shed 10 bases and J shed 7 bases, with 14 bases lying between them. This chain's CDR3 is CATFPGGNSPLHF. In DNA form, the CDR3 reads TGTGCCACCTTCCCGGGTGGAAATTCACCCCTCCACTTT.

The V call is TRBV29-1, the J call TRBJ2-7; TRBD1 matches at 7 bases. V was pared by 5 bases and J by 6 bases, with 7 bases of the junction left unmatched. The CDR3 totals 12 residues. Germline CDR1 is SQVTM and CDR2 is ANQGSEA. CDR3 loop: CSVSQGQREQYF. The CDR3 nucleotides read TGCAGCGTTTCTCAGGGACAGCGCGAGCAGTACTTC.